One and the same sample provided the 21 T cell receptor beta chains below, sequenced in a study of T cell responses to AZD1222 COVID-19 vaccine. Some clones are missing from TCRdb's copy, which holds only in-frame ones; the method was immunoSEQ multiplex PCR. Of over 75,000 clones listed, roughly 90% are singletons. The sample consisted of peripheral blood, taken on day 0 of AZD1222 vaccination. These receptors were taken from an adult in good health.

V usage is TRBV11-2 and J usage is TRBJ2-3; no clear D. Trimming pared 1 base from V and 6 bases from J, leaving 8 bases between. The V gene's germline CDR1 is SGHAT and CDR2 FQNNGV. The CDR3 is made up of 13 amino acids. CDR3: CASSLGGADTQYF. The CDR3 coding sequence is TGTGCCAGCAGCTTAGGTGGTGCGGATACGCAGTATTTT.

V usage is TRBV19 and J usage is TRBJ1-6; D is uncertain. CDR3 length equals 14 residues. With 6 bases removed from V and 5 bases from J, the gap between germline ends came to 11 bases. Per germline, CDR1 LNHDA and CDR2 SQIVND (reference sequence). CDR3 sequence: CASRRGRDNSPLHF. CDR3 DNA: TGTGCCAGTAGGCGGGGAAGGGATAATTCACCCCTCCACTTT. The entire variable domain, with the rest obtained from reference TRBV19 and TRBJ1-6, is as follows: DGGITQSPKYLFRKEGQNVTLSCEQNLNHDAMYWYRQDPGQGLRLIYYSQIVNDFQKGDIAEGYSVSREKKESFPLTVTSAQKNPTAFYLCASRRGRDNSPLHFGNGTRLTVT.

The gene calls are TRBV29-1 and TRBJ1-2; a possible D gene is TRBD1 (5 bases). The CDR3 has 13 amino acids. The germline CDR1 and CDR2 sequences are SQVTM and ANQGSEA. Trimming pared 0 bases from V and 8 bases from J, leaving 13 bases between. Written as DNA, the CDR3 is TGCAGCGTTGAAGATAATAGGGGCGGCGGCTACACCTTC. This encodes CSVEDNRGGGYTF.

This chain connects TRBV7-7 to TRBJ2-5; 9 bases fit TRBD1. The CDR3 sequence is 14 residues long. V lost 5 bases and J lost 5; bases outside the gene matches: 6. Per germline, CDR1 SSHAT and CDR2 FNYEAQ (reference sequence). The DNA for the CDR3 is TGTGCCAGCAGCCGGACAGGGGTGGGGGAGACCCAGTACTTC. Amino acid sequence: CASSRTGVGETQYF.

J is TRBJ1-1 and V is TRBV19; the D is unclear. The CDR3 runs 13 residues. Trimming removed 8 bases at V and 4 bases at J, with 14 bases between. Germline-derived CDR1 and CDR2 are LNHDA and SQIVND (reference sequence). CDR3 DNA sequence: TGTGCCAGTCTGGACCCTCCCCGCACTGAAGCTTTCTTT. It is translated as CASLDPPRTEAFF.

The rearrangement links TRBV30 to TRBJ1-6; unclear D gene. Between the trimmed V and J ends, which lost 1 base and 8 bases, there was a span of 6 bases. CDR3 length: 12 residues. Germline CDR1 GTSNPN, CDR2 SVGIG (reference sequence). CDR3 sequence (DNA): TGTGCCTGGAGTGATAAGTATTCACCCCTCCACTTT. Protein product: CAWSDKYSPLHF.

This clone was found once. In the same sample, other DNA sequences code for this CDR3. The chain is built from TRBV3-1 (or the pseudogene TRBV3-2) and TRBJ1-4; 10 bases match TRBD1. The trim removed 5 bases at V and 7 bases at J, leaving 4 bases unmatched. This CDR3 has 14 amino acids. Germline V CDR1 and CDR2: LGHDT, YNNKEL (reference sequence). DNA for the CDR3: TGTGCCAGCAGCAGACAGGGGGCAGGTGAAAAACTGTTTTTT. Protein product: CASSRQGAGEKLFF.

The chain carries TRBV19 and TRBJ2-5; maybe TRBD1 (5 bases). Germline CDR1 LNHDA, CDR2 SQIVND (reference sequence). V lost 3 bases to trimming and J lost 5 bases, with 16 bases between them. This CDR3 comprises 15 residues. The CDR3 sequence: CASSIGQGIGETQYF. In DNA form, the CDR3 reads TGTGCCAGTAGTATCGGGCAGGGAATTGGGGAGACCCAGTACTTC.

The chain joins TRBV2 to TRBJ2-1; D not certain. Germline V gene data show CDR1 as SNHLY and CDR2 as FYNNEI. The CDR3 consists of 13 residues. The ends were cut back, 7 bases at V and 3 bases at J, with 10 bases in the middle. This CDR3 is CASTLMIYNEQFF. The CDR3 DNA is TGTGCCAGCACTTTAATGATCTACAATGAGCAGTTCTTC.

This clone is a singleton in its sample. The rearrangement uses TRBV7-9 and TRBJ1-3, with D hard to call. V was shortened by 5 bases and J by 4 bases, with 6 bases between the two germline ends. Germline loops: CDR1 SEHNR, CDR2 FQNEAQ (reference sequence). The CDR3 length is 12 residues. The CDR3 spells CASSIEGNTIYF. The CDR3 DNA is TGTGCCAGCAGCATAGAAGGAAACACCATATATTTT.

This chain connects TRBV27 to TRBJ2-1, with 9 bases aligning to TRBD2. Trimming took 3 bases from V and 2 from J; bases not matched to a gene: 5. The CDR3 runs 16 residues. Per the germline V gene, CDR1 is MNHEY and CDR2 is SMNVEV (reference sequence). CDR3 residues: CASSFFSGSPYNEQFF. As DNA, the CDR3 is TGTGCCAGCAGTTTTTTTAGCGGGAGCCCCTACAATGAGCAGTTCTTC.

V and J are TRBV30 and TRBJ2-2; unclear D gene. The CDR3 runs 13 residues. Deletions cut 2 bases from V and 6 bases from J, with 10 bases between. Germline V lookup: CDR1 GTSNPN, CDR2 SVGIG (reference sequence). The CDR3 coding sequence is TGTGCCTGGAGTAGACGGTTCTCCGGGGAGCTGTTTTTT. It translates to CAWSRRFSGELFF.

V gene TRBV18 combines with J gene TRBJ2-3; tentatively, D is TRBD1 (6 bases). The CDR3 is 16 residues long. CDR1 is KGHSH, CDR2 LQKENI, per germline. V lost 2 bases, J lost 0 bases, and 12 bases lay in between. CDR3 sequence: CASSPSGAMSTDTQYF. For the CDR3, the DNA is TGTGCCAGCTCACCATCAGGGGCCATGAGCACAGATACGCAGTATTTT.

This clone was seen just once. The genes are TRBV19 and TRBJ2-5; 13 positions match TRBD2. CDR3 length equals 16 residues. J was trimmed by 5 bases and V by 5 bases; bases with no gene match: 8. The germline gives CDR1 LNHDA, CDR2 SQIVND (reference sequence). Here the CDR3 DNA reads TGTGCCAGTAGTCCTAGGACTAGCGGGAGTGGCGAGACCCAGTACTTC. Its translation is CASSPRTSGSGETQYF.

The CDR3 sequence: CASSELGLTYEQYF. The CDR3 DNA sequence: TGTGCCAGCAGTGAGTTGGGGCTAACCTACGAGCAGTACTTC. The chain joins TRBV6-1 to TRBJ2-7, with D possibly being TRBD1 (5 bases). Trimming left V 3 bases short and J 2 bases short, with 11 bases between. CDR3 size: 14 residues. Germline lookup yields CDR1 MNHNS and CDR2 SASEGT.

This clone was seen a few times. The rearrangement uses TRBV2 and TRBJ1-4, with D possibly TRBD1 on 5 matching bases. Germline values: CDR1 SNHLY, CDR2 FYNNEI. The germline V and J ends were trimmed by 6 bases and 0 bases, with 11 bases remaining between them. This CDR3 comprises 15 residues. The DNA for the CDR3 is TGTGCCAGCAGACGGGAGACAGCAACTAATGAAAAACTGTTTTTT. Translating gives CASRRETATNEKLFF.

The chain's CDR3 is CASGLVIGATSNQPQHF. Here the CDR3 DNA reads TGTGCTAGTGGTTTGGTAATCGGGGCGACTAGCAATCAGCCCCAGCATTTT. The chain carries TRBV12-5 and TRBJ1-5; perhaps TRBD1 as D (5 bases). Trimming removed 0 bases from V and 0 bases from J, with 12 bases in between. This CDR3 comprises 17 residues. Germline lookup yields CDR1 LGHNT and CDR2 FRNRAP.

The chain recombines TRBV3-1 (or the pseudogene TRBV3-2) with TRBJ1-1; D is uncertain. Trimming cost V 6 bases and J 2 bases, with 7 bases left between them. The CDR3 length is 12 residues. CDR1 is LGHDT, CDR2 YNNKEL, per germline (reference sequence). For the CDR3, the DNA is TGTGCCAGCAGAGACATTAACACTGAAGCTTTCTTT. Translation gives CASRDINTEAFF.

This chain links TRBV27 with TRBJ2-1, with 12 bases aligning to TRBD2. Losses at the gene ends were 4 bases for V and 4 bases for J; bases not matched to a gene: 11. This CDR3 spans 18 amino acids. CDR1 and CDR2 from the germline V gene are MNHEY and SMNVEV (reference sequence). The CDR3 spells CASSSLNLAGGIYNEQFF. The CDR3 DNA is TGTGCCAGCAGTTCCTTGAACCTAGCGGGAGGGATTTACAATGAGCAGTTCTTC.

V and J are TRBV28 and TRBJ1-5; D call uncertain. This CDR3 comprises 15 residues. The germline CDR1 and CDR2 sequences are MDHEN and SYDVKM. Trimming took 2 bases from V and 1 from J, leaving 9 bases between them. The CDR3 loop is CASSLVQESNQPQHF. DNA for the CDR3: TGTGCCAGCAGTTTAGTCCAGGAGAGCAATCAGCCCCAGCATTTT.

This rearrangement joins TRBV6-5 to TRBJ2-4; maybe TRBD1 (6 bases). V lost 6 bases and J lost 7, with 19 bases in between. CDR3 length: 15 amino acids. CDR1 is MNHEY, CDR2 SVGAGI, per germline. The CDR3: CASSTATVQGNIQYF. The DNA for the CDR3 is TGTGCCAGCAGCACTGCCACTGTCCAGGGGAACATTCAGTACTTC.